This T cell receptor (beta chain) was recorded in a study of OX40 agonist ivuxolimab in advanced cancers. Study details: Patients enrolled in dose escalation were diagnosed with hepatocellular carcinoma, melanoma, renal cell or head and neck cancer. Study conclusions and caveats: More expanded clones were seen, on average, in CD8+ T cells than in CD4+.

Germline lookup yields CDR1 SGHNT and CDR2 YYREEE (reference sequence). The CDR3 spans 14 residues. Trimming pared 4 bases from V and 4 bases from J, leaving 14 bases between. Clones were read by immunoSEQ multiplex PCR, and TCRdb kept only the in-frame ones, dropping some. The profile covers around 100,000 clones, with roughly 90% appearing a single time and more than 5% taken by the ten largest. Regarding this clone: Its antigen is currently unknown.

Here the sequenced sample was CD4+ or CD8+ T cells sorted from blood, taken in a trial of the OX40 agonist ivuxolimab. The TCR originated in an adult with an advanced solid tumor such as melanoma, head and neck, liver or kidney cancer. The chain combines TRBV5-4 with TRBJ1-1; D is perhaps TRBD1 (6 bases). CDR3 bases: TGTGCCAGCAGCACGACGGTGGGGGCCACTGAAGCTTTCTTT. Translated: CASSTTVGATEAFF.